One and the same sample provided the 29 T cell receptor beta chains below, sequenced in a study of T cell changes during pregnancy in multiple sclerosis. The assay was immunoSEQ multiplex PCR, and TCRdb's table has in-frame clones only and misses some. The table records tens of thousands of clones, approximately 92% of them present only once. The specimen was peripheral blood, collected in the second trimester of pregnancy. The receptors were sampled from a female donor with multiple sclerosis, enrolled in a pregnancy study.

The chain employs TRBV5-4 and TRBJ1-2; 8 bases match TRBD1. The CDR3 spans 15 residues. Germline values: CDR1 SGHNT, CDR2 YYREEE (reference sequence). V shed 0 bases and J 6 bases; nucleotides not matched to a gene: 7. DNA of the CDR3: TGTGCCAGCAGCTTGGCGGCAGGGGGCCGGGATGGCTACACCTTC. Protein product: CASSLAAGGRDGYTF.

V is TRBV2 and J is TRBJ2-7; possible D gene TRBD2, 6 bases. Trimming removed 4 bases at V and 6 bases at J, with 10 bases between. CDR3 length: 12 residues. Germline CDR1 SNHLY, CDR2 FYNNEI. The CDR3 nucleotides are TGTGCCAGCAGTGTGGAGGGCACCGAGCAGTACTTC. It specifies CASSVEGTEQYF.

The chain uses TRBV16 and TRBJ1-1, with TRBD1 as a possible D gene (5 bases). Trimming cost V 3 bases and J 4 bases, with 6 bases left between them. The CDR3 runs 12 residues. CDR1 and CDR2 from the germline V gene are KGHSY and FQNENV. The CDR3 region has the DNA TGTGCCAGCAGCCAGGGGGGCACTGAAGCTTTCTTT. Translation gives CASSQGGTEAFF.

The genes are TRBV9 and TRBJ2-3; weak D call: TRBD2 (7 bases). The CDR3 contains 14 residues. Germline V gene lookup returns CDR1 SGDLS and CDR2 YYNGEE. V lost 5 bases to trimming and J lost 4 bases, with 14 bases between them. CDR3 in DNA: TGTGCCAGCAGATCGGGGGGCCTCGCAGATACGCAGTATTTT. It codes for CASRSGGLADTQYF.

The gene calls are TRBV11-2 and TRBJ1-6; the D is unclear. The germline gives CDR1 SGHAT, CDR2 FQNNGV. This CDR3 spans 18 amino acids. V was cut by 1 base and J by 0 bases, with 13 bases left in between. This CDR3 is CASSLAMAQSSYNSPLHF. The CDR3 DNA reads TGTGCCAGCAGCTTAGCCATGGCACAGAGCTCCTATAATTCACCCCTCCACTTT. Together with reference TRBV11-2 and TRBJ1-6, the CDR3 gives the full variable domain: EAGVAQSPRYKIIEKRQSVAFWCNPISGHATLYWYQQILGQGPKLLIQFQNNGVVDDSQLPKDRFSAERLKGVDSTLKIQPAKLEDSAVYLCASSLAMAQSSYNSPLHFGNGTRLTVT.

The rearrangement links TRBV1 to TRBJ2-1; the table gives TRBD2 as D, unverified against the DNA. TRBV1 is reported as a pseudogene. The CDR3 contains 17 residues. The CDR3 DNA sequence: TGCACCAGCAGCCGTCAGACTAGCGGGAGGGCCCTTAGTGAGCAGTTCTTC. Amino acid sequence: CTSSRQTSGRALSEQFF.

Only one count was recorded for this clone. The chain uses TRBV4-1 and TRBJ1-6; no clear D gene. Germline V gene lookup returns CDR1 MGHRA and CDR2 YSYEKL. V lost 1 base and J lost 4, with 14 bases in between. The CDR3 has 17 amino acids. CDR3 protein: CASSQVQSRYYNSPLHF. CDR3 DNA sequence: TGCGCCAGCAGCCAAGTCCAGTCTAGATATTATAATTCACCCCTCCACTTT.

This clone was counted a single time. This sequence joins TRBV7-9 and TRBJ2-1; TRBD1 aligns across 7 bases. Looked up from germline, CDR1 is SEHNR and CDR2 is FQNEAQ (reference sequence). There are 14 residues in the CDR3. V lost 8 bases, J lost 2 bases, and 6 bases stayed unmatched. The CDR3 loop is CASDRDGTYNEQFF. In nucleotides, the CDR3 is TGTGCCAGCGACAGGGACGGCACCTACAATGAGCAGTTCTTC.

V usage is TRBV5-1 and J usage is TRBJ2-5; no definite D call. Trimming cost V 2 bases and J 1 base, with 6 bases left between them. Germline CDR1 and CDR2: SGHRS and YFSETQ. The CDR3 is 13 residues long. The CDR3 loop reads CASSFSGQETQYF. The CDR3 DNA is TGCGCCAGCAGCTTCTCCGGCCAAGAGACCCAGTACTTC.

V usage is TRBV2 and J usage is TRBJ1-2; 11 positions match TRBD1. J gave up 6 bases and V 8 bases, and 8 bases lay outside the gene matches. The length of the CDR3 is 14 residues. Looked up from germline, CDR1 is SNHLY and CDR2 is FYNNEI. The CDR3 loop is CASGRGQGANGYTF. CDR3 in DNA: TGTGCCAGCGGAAGAGGACAGGGGGCAAATGGCTACACCTTC.

V is TRBV13 and J is TRBJ1-2; D uncertain. V lost 0 bases and J 7 bases, leaving 18 bases between the germline ends. This CDR3 is 16 amino acids long. Looked up from germline, CDR1 is PRHDT and CDR2 is FYEKMQ (reference sequence). The CDR3 DNA reads TGTGCCAGCAGCTTAGGCGAAGAAGGAGCCTCCTTTGGCTACACCTTC. This gives the protein CASSLGEEGASFGYTF.

The chain recombines TRBV29-1 with TRBJ2-7; D is perhaps TRBD2 (5 bases). The V gene lost 6 bases and the J gene lost 3 bases, with 18 bases spanning the gap. The CDR3 loop spans 14 amino acids. The germline gives CDR1 SQVTM, CDR2 ANQGSEA. CDR3 residues: CSVATRILDYEQYF. The CDR3 nucleotides read TGCAGCGTCGCTACTAGGATCCTCGACTACGAGCAGTACTTC.

This clone was counted a few times. The chain combines TRBV30 with TRBJ1-1; D ambiguous. Trimming took off 0 bases at V and 4 bases at J, with 6 bases between the two ends. Germline V gene lookup returns CDR1 GTSNPN and CDR2 SVGIG (reference sequence). The CDR3 runs 12 residues. The DNA for the CDR3 is TGTGCCTGGAGTGTAAGCTCCACTGAAGCTTTCTTT. It translates to CAWSVSSTEAFF.

This clone was seen a handful of times. The chain has TRBV4-1 and TRBJ1-2; TRBD1 is a possible D gene (5 bases). From germline, CDR1 is MGHRA and CDR2 YSYEKL. This CDR3 has 18 amino acids. V lost 0 bases, J lost 1 base, and 18 bases lay in between. CDR3 in DNA: TGCGCCAGCAGCCAAGATCGGGAGACAGAAGAGGTTAACTATGGCTACACCTTC. Translation: CASSQDRETEEVNYGYTF.

This rearrangement joins TRBV5-4 to TRBJ2-5; perhaps TRBD2 as D (6 bases). CDR1 is SGHNT and CDR2 is YYREEE in the germline V gene (reference sequence). V was cut by 4 bases and J by 1 base, with 14 bases left in between. There are 15 residues in the CDR3. CDR3 sequence (DNA): TGTGCCAGCAGCAGCTCCACGGGACTCCAAGAGACCCAGTACTTC. Its protein product is CASSSSTGLQETQYF.

The chain carries TRBV5-1 and TRBJ1-2; 8 bases are a match to TRBD1. J gave up 3 bases and V 2 bases, and 9 bases lay outside the gene matches. Germline V gives CDR1 SGHRS, CDR2 YFSETQ. This CDR3 has 16 amino acids. The CDR3 sequence: CASSFPSRGPDYGYTF. The DNA for the CDR3 is TGCGCCAGCAGCTTTCCAAGCAGGGGGCCGGACTATGGCTACACCTTC. Together with reference TRBV5-1 and TRBJ1-2, the CDR3 gives the full variable domain: KAGVTQTPRYLIKTRGQQVTLSCSPISGHRSVSWYQQTPGQGLQFLFEYFSETQRNKGNFPGRFSGRQFSNSRSEMNVSTLELGDSALYLCASSFPSRGPDYGYTFGSGTRLTVV.

This clone has more than one count but fewer than ten. Relative to the germline gene, one junction end is altered; a read error may explain this. V is TRBV6-1 and J is TRBJ2-7, with D possibly TRBD1 on 5 matching bases. CDR3 length equals 12 residues. CDR1 and CDR2 (germline): MNHNS, SASEGT. Written as DNA, the CDR3 is TGTGCCAGCAGGAGGCCCCCGGACAAAAGGAACTTC. Its protein is CASRRPPDKRNF.

The chain uses TRBV5-1 and TRBJ2-3; 9 positions match TRBD2. The V gene's germline CDR1 is SGHRS and CDR2 YFSETQ. The length of the CDR3 is 15 residues. V dropped 6 bases and J dropped 5; count of bases not matched to a gene: 10. CDR3 coding DNA: TGCGCCAGCAAGTTTGTAGCGGGAGATAGAGATACGCAGTATTTT. It yields the protein CASKFVAGDRDTQYF. Based on the CDR3 plus reference TRBV5-1 and TRBJ2-3, the full variable domain is KAGVTQTPRYLIKTRGQQVTLSCSPISGHRSVSWYQQTPGQGLQFLFEYFSETQRNKGNFPGRFSGRQFSNSRSEMNVSTLELGDSALYLCASKFVAGDRDTQYFGPGTRLTVL.

The V and J genes are TRBV9 and TRBJ2-7; tentatively, D is TRBD2 (5 bases). CDR1 and CDR2 (germline): SGDLS, YYNGEE. CDR3 length: 12 amino acids. Trimming removed 3 bases at V and 6 bases at J, with 10 bases between. The CDR3 DNA is TGTGCCAGCAGCGGCCGAGGGCCCGAGCAGTACTTC. Amino acid sequence: CASSGRGPEQYF. Full variable domain (outside the CDR3, taken from reference TRBV9 and TRBJ2-7): DSGVTQTPKHLITATGQRVTLRCSPRSGDLSVYWYQQSLDQGLQFLIQYYNGEERAKGNILERFSAQQFPDLHSELNLSSLELGDSALYFCASSGRGPEQYFGPGTRLTVT.

This clone was picked up one time. The chain recombines TRBV7-3 with TRBJ2-1; 11 bases agree with TRBD2. CDR3 length: 19 residues. Losses at the gene ends were 3 bases for V and 0 bases for J; bases not matched to a gene: 10. Germline V lookup: CDR1 SGHTA, CDR2 FQGTGA. The DNA for the CDR3 is TGTGCCAGCAGCTTCCCGGGTCTAGCGGGAGGATCCTCCTACAATGAGCAGTTCTTC. Protein sequence: CASSFPGLAGGSSYNEQFF.

The chain has TRBV7-6 and TRBJ2-1; the D gene is possibly TRBD2 (6 bases). In germline, CDR1 is SGHVS, CDR2 FNYEAQ. The CDR3 consists of 15 residues. Trimming stripped 4 bases from V and 1 base from J, with 11 bases between. The CDR3 spells CASSSTRRSYNEQFF. CDR3 DNA sequence: TGTGCCAGCAGCTCGACTAGACGATCCTACAATGAGCAGTTCTTC.

This clone has only one observation. The rearrangement links TRBV4-2 to TRBJ2-7; maybe TRBD2 (6 bases). The V end was cut by 5 bases, the J end by 5 bases, with 16 bases between. This CDR3 is built from 14 residues. Germline CDR1 reads LGHNA; CDR2 reads YNFKEQ. CDR3 bases: TGTGCCAGCAGCAGACTAGTTACGAGGCACGAGCAGTACTTC. It encodes CASSRLVTRHEQYF.

This chain joins TRBV19 and TRBJ1-5; a possible D gene is TRBD1 (5 bases). The germline CDR1 and CDR2 sequences are LNHDA and SQIVND (reference sequence). CDR3 length: 16 residues. Deletions cut 0 bases from V and 0 bases from J, with 9 bases between. CDR3 in DNA: TGTGCCAGTAGTATAGATCAGGGAAGTAGCAATCAGCCCCAGCATTTT. It translates to CASSIDQGSSNQPQHF.

The CDR3 bases are TGTGCCATCAGTGCCCCTCCCGGGGGTGGGACTGAAGCTTTCTTT. The encoded protein is CAISAPPGGGTEAFF. The genes are TRBV10-3 and TRBJ1-1, with a possible D match to TRBD1 (5 bases). Germline CDR1 and CDR2: ENHRY and SYGVKD. The CDR3 is 15 residues long. V lost 4 bases and J 5 bases, leaving 17 bases between the germline ends.

This chain links TRBV10-3 with TRBJ2-7; 8 positions agree with TRBD1. The junction had 8 bases not matched to a gene; V was cut back by 4 bases and J by 6 bases. The V gene's germline CDR1 is ENHRY and CDR2 SYGVKD. This CDR3 comprises 14 residues. The CDR3 DNA reads TGTGCCATCAGTGCTGGACAGGGCTTCGGCGAGCAGTACTTC. This encodes CAISAGQGFGEQYF.

This chain links TRBV5-1 with TRBJ1-4; TRBD1 might be the D (5 bases). This CDR3 spans 13 amino acids. V was clipped by 7 bases and J by 6 bases, with 13 bases between them. The germline gives CDR1 SGHRS, CDR2 YFSETQ. CDR3 protein: CASGVGGDEKLFF. CDR3 coding DNA: TGCGCCAGCGGGGTCGGGGGGGATGAAAAACTGTTTTTT.

A note on this clone: The same CDR3 is also encoded by other DNA sequences in this sample. The chain combines TRBV9 with TRBJ1-1, with D unresolved. V lost 3 bases, J lost 1 base, and 4 bases lay in between. From germline, CDR1 is SGDLS and CDR2 YYNGEE. The CDR3 spans 12 residues. The DNA for the CDR3 is TGTGCCAGCAGCGGGAGGAACACTGAAGCTTTCTTT. It encodes CASSGRNTEAFF. Based on the CDR3 plus reference TRBV9 and TRBJ1-1, the full variable domain is DSGVTQTPKHLITATGQRVTLRCSPRSGDLSVYWYQQSLDQGLQFLIQYYNGEERAKGNILERFSAQQFPDLHSELNLSSLELGDSALYFCASSGRNTEAFFGQGTRLTVV.

The chain combines TRBV5-4 with TRBJ2-2; TRBD1 matches at 7 bases. Germline V gives CDR1 SGHNT, CDR2 YYREEE (reference sequence). V lost 2 bases and J lost 4; bases outside the gene matches: 2. CDR3 length equals 14 residues. The CDR3 sequence is CASSFAGGTGELFF. DNA for the CDR3: TGTGCCAGCAGCTTCGCAGGGGGCACCGGGGAGCTGTTTTTT.

The V and J genes are TRBV5-4 and TRBJ1-2; the match to TRBD1 covers 8 bases. After removal of 0 bases from V and 7 bases from J, the junction contained 5 bases not matched to a gene. This CDR3 has 14 amino acids. Germline CDR1 reads SGHNT; CDR2 reads YYREEE (reference sequence). DNA of the CDR3: TGTGCCAGCAGCTTGGTAGGGCAGGGGGCTGGCTACACCTTC. Translating gives CASSLVGQGAGYTF.